This T cell receptor (beta chain) was retrieved from a study of shared clonotypes between healthy human individuals. Study details: Donor ages ranged 18 to 49 years: a couple of women, three men.

Unsorted PBMC DNA was run through sequencing on ten immunoSEQ deep assay plates. Data came from immunoSEQ multiplex PCR; TCRdb stores just in-frame clones and leaves some out. The sample has roughly 480,000 clones; less than 80% are singletons. Donors were Caucasian adults residing in Nashville, Tennessee, USA. This clone has only one observation. There are 14 residues in the CDR3. CDR1 is MDHEN, CDR2 SYDVKM, per germline. Trimming left V 8 bases short and J 7 bases short, with 21 bases between. The chain employs TRBV28 and TRBJ2-7; possibly TRBD2 for D (5 bases). Sequencing was performed on PBMCs. The receptor's source is a middle-aged woman in good health. Some clones in this sample may be carry-over from other donors' samples. Here the CDR3 reads CASGEFAHVREQYF. CDR3 nucleotides: TGTGCCAGCGGGGAGTTTGCACATGTGAGGGAGCAGTACTTC.